This paragraph reports one T cell receptor beta chain. This CDR3 contains 14 residues. V lost 3 bases, J lost 5 bases, and 13 bases lay in between. Germline V gives CDR1 LNHDA, CDR2 SQIVND (reference sequence). This specimen belongs to a study of radiation and T cells in renal cell carcinoma. Time point here: blood 4 weeks post-SBRT, at nephrectomy. Treatment meaning: 15 Gy SBRT to primary tumor, nephrectomy 4 weeks later. Nephrectomy followed 15 Gy stereotactic body radiation by 4 weeks. Assay: immunoSEQ multiplex PCR; the TCRdb copy retains only in-frame clones and omits some. The profile covers about 170,000 clones, with about 85% appearing a single time and around 10% taken by the ten largest.

The chain couples TRBV19 to TRBJ2-5; possible D gene TRBD1, 5 bases. This sample comprised blood, obtained from a patient whose treatment included radiotherapy and nephrectomy. The receptor was derived from a woman in her fifties or sixties with renal cell carcinoma. CDR3 sequence reads: CASSMAAGSETQYF. The CDR3 nucleotides read TGTGCCAGTAGTATGGCGGCAGGGTCGGAGACCCAGTACTTC.